This TCR beta chain was sequenced during a study of blood T cell repertoires in COVID-19. Looking at the study overall: Sources were T cells, B-cell-depleted T cells, or PBMCs; the material itself was cDNA or gDNA.

The V segment lost 5 bases and the J segment 1 base; nucleotides outside the gene matches: 6. Germline values: CDR1 SGHTA, CDR2 FQGTGA. The CDR3 sequence is 15 residues long. This clone occurred once. Produced via immunoSEQ multiplex PCR; TCRdb's table is partial and in-frame only. The sample contains approximately 150,000 clones, about 85% of which appear only once. Participant ages covered roughly 18 to 89 years across around 22 US areas. Cohorts were determined from participant-reported clinical history. The source material was PBMCs or T cells enriched from blood (not recorded which). The chain joins TRBV7-3 to TRBJ1-1, with 8 bases matching TRBD1. The sequence was obtained from a woman aged 40 to 49 with acute COVID-19. The CDR3 DNA is TGTGCCAGCAGCCTTTCAGGGGGCGAGAACACTGAAGCTTTCTTT. Translation: CASSLSGGENTEAFF.